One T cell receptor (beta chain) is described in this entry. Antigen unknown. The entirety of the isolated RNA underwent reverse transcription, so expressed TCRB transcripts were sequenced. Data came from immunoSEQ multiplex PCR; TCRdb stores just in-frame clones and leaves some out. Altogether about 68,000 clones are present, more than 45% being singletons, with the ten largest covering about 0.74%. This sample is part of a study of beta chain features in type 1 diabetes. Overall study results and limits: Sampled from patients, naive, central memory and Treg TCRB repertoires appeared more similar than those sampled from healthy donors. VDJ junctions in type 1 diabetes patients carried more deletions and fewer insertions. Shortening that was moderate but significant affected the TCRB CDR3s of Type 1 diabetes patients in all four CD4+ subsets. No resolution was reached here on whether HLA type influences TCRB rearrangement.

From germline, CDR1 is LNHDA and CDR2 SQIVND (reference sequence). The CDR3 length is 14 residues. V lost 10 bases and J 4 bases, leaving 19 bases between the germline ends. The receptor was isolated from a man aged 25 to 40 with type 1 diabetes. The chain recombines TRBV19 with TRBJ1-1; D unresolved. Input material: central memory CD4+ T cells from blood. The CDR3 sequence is CAISPALRATEAFF. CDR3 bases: TGTGCCATTTCCCCCGCTTTGAGGGCCACTGAAGCTTTCTTT.